The 12 T cell receptor beta chains below all came from one sample that was sequenced in a study of cytomegalovirus exposure and HLA in healthy donors. Use of 60 Vbeta and 13 Jbeta primers characterized the PCR. Data came from immunoSEQ multiplex PCR; TCRdb stores just in-frame clones and leaves some out. The table records 120,000 or so clones, roughly 85% of them present only once. Sequenced sample: PBMCs. These receptors originate from a woman aged 40 to 55 in good health and CMV-seropositive.

The chain links TRBV4-1 to TRBJ1-2; D is unresolved. Trimming removed 0 bases from V and 4 bases from J, with 12 bases in between. The CDR3 runs to 15 residues. Germline V gene data show CDR1 as MGHRA and CDR2 as YSYEKL. The chain's CDR3 is CASSQDSTLVYGYTF. The CDR3 bases are TGCGCCAGCAGCCAAGACTCGACCCTAGTCTATGGCTACACCTTC.

The V and J genes are TRBV7-6 and TRBJ2-3; a weak D match, TRBD2 (6 bases). V shed 0 bases and J shed 2 bases, with 12 bases lying between them. Germline V gene lookup returns CDR1 SGHVS and CDR2 FNYEAQ. The CDR3 extends over 16 amino acids. The CDR3 reads CASSLAGGSLTDTQYF. As DNA, the CDR3 is TGTGCCAGCAGCTTAGCGGGAGGTTCCCTCACAGATACGCAGTATTTT.

The gene calls are TRBV6-1 and TRBJ2-7; 7 nucleotides align to TRBD1. Germline CDR1 reads MNHNS; CDR2 reads SASEGT. This CDR3 region has 15 residues. Unmatched junction bases numbered 11, after V lost 5 bases and J lost 4 bases. The CDR3 DNA reads TGTGCCAGCAGTCCATTCCAGGACAGGATATACGAGCAGTACTTC. Translation: CASSPFQDRIYEQYF.

The gene calls are TRBV4-1 and TRBJ2-3; D is undetermined. The germline CDR1 and CDR2 sequences are MGHRA and YSYEKL. The V end was cut by 2 bases, the J end by 6 bases, with 9 bases between. This CDR3 contains 13 residues. CDR3 bases: TGCGCCAGCAGCCAAATGCCCGGGGATACGCAGTATTTT. Translated: CASSQMPGDTQYF.

This sequence joins TRBV9 and TRBJ2-5; no definite D call. CDR1 is SGDLS, CDR2 YYNGEE, per germline. The CDR3 loop spans 14 amino acids. Trimming cost V 0 bases and J 11 bases, with 17 bases left between them. The CDR3 here is CASSVDGAVREQYF. CDR3 DNA sequence: TGTGCCAGCAGCGTAGATGGTGCCGTGAGAGAGCAGTACTTC.

This chain links TRBV30 with TRBJ2-5; 7 bases are shared with TRBD2. Germline trimming cut 3 bases from V and 7 bases from J; bases unmatched to any gene: 17. This CDR3 has 16 amino acids. Germline V gene sequence: CDR1 GTSNPN, CDR2 SVGIG (reference sequence). This chain's CDR3 is CAWSLITSALTGTQYF. The CDR3, as DNA: TGTGCCTGGAGCCTGATAACTAGCGCCCTCACCGGGACCCAGTACTTC.

The genes are TRBV4-2 and TRBJ2-7, with a weak D call TRBD2 (6 bases). There are 13 residues in the CDR3. The V and J ends lost 4 bases and 4 bases respectively, with 11 bases between them. Germline values: CDR1 LGHNA, CDR2 YNFKEQ. The CDR3, as DNA: TGTGCCAGCAGCCCAACGGGGGTTTACGAGCAGTACTTC. This gives the protein CASSPTGVYEQYF.

The chain uses TRBV5-6 and TRBJ1-6; D is undetermined. Per the germline V gene, CDR1 is SGHDT and CDR2 is YYEEEE. Between the trimmed V and J ends, which lost 4 bases and 7 bases, there was a span of 15 bases. This CDR3 comprises 15 residues. CDR3 amino acids: CASSRLWGENSPLHF. CDR3 DNA sequence: TGTGCCAGCAGCCGCCTGTGGGGAGAAAATTCACCCCTCCACTTT.

The CDR3 region is CASGLGTSTDTQYF. CDR3 nucleotides: TGTGCTAGTGGTTTGGGAACTAGCACAGATACGCAGTATTTT. The genes are TRBV12-5 and TRBJ2-3; D call uncertain. This CDR3 has 14 residues. CDR1 is LGHNT, CDR2 FRNRAP, per germline. The V end was cut by 1 base, the J end by 0 bases, with 5 bases between.

The chain has TRBV27 and TRBJ1-4; D is ambiguous. CDR3 length equals 15 residues. Trimming took 5 bases from V and 4 from J, leaving 14 bases between them. Germline values: CDR1 MNHEY, CDR2 SMNVEV (reference sequence). The CDR3 is CASSPPGVLNEKLFF. The CDR3, as DNA: TGTGCCAGCAGTCCGCCCGGAGTTCTTAATGAAAAACTGTTTTTT. Based on the CDR3 plus reference TRBV27 and TRBJ1-4, the full variable domain is EAQVTQNPRYLITVTGKKLTVTCSQNMNHEYMSWYRQDPGLGLRQIYYSMNVEVTDKGDVPEGYKVSRKEKRNFPLILESPSPNQTSLYFCASSPPGVLNEKLFFGSGTQLSVL.

This chain connects TRBV27 to TRBJ1-2; a possible D gene is TRBD1 (5 bases). The CDR3 is 12 residues long. Looked up from germline, CDR1 is MNHEY and CDR2 is SMNVEV (reference sequence). V gave up 8 bases and J gave up 4 bases, with 11 bases separating them. DNA of the CDR3: TGTGCCAGCCGGGGGGGAGGCTATGGCTACACCTTC. It specifies CASRGGGYGYTF.

For this clone: The sample carries other DNA sequences with the same CDR3. V gene TRBV5-6 combines with J gene TRBJ2-7, with 9 bases that match TRBD2. Unmatched junction bases numbered 5, after V lost 0 bases and J lost 4 bases. CDR1 and CDR2 from the germline V gene are SGHDT and YYEEEE. The CDR3 consists of 15 residues. The CDR3 bases are TGTGCCAGCAGCTTGGTAGCGGGAGCCGATTACGAGCAGTACTTC. The encoded protein is CASSLVAGADYEQYF. The full variable domain, rest sourced from reference TRBV5-6 and TRBJ2-7, is DAGVTQSPTHLIKTRGQQVTLRCSPKSGHDTVSWYQQALGQGPQFIFQYYEEEERQRGNFPDRFSGHQFPNYSSELNVNALLLGDSALYLCASSLVAGADYEQYFGPGTRLTVT.